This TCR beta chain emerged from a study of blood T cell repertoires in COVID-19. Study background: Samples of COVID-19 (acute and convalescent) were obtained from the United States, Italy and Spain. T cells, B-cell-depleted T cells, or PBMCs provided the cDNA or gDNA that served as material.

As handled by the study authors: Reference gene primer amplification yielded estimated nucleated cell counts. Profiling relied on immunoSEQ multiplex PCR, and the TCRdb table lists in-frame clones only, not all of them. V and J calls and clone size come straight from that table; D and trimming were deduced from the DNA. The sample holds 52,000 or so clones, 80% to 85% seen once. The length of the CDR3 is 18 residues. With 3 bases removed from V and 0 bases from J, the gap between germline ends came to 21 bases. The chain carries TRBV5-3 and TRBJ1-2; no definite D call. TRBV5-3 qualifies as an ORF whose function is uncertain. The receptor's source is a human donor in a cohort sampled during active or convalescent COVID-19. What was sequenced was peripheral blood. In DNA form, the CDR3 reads TGTGCCAGAAGCTCGGACTTACTTTACGTCCCCGCTAACTATGGCTACACCTTC. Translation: CARSSDLLYVPANYGYTF.